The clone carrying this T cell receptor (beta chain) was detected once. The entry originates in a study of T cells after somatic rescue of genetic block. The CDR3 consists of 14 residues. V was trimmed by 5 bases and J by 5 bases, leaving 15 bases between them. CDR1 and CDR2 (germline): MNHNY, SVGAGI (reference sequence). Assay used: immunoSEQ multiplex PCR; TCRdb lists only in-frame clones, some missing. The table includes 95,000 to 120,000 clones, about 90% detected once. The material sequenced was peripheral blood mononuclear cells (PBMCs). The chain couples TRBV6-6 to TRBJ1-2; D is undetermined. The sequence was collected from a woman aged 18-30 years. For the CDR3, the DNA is TGTGCCAGCAGTCGACGGACTTCTCCGTATGGCTACACCTTC. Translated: CASSRRTSPYGYTF.